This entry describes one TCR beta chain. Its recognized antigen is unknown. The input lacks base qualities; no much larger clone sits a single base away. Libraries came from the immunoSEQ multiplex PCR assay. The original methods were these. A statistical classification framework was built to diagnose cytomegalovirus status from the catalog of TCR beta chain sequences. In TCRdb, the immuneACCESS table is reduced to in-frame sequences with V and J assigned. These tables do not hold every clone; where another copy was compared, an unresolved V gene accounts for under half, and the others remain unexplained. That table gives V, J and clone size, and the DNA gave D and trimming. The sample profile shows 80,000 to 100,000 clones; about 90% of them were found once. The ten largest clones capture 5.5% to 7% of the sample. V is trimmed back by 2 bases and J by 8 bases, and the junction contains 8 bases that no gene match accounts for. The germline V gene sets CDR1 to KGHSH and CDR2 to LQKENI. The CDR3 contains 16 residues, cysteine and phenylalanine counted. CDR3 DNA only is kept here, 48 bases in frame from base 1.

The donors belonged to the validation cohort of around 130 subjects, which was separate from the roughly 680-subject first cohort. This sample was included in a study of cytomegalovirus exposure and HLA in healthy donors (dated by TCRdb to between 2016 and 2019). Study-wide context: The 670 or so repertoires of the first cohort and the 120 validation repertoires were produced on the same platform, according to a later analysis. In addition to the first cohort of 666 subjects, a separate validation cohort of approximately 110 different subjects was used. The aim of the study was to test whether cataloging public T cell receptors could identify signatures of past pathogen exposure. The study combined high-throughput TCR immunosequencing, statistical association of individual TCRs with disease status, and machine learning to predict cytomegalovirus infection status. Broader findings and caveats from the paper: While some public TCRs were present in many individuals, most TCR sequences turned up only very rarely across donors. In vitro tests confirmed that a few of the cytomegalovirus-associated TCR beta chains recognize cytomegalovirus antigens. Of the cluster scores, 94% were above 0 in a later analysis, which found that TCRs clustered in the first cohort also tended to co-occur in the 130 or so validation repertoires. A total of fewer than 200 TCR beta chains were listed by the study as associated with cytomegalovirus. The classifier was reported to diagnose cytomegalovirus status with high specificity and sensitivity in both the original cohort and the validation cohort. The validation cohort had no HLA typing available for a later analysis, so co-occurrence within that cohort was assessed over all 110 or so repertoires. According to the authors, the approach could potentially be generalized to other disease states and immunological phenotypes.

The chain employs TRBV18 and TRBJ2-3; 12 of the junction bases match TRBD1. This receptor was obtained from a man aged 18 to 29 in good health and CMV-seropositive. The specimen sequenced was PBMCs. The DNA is TGTGCCAGCTCACCAGGGACAGGGGGCATTGTAGGTACGCAGTATTTT. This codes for CASSPGTGGIVGTQYF.